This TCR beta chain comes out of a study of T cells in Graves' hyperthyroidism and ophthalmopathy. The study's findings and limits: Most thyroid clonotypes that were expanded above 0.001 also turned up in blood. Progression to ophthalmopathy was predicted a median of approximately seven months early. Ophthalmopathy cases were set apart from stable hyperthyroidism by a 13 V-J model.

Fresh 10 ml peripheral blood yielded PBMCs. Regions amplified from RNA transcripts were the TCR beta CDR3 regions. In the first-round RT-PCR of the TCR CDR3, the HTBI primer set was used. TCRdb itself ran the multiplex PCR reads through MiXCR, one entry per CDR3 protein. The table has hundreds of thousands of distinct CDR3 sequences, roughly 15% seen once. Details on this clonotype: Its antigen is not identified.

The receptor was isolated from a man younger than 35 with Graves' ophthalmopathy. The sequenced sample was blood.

The CDR3 is CASSPRLAGPNEQFF. In DNA, the CDR3 is TGCGCCAGCAGCCCGCGACTAGCGGGGCCTAATGAGCAGTTCTTC. The chain joins TRBV4-1 to TRBJ2-1, with TRBD2 identical over 11 bases. The CDR3 runs 15 residues. V was pared by 4 bases and J by 7 bases, with 6 bases of the junction left unmatched. CDR1 MGHRA and CDR2 YSYEKL come from the germline V gene.